This TCR beta chain was sequenced for a study of vaccination and CD4 T cells after COVID-19. As to this clonotype: The target antigen is unknown.

From germline, CDR1 is SGDLS and CDR2 YYNGEE. J gave up 5 bases and V 0 bases, and 5 bases lay outside the gene matches. This CDR3 contains 15 residues. An Oncomine TCR Beta short-read assay was used to sequence the DNA from cultured CD4+ T cells. Someone extracted genomic DNA from cultured CD4+ T cells. TCRdb independently ran MiXCR on the PCR reads; one entry per CDR3 protein. This sample has around 10,000 distinct CDR3 sequences; over 60% occur once, and the top ten carry 24%. Treatment in this sample: roughly 10-day PBMC culture with coronavirus spike peptide pools or control peptides (ViraFEST assay).

The sequenced sample consisted of CD4+ T cells from blood, cultured in vitro. This clonotype originated in a human donor who had recovered from COVID-19. The V gene is TRBV9, the J gene TRBJ2-3; 8 bases agree with TRBD2. As DNA, the CDR3 is TGTGCCAGCAGCGTAGGTAACCTAGCGGGAGATACGCAGTATTTT. Amino acids: CASSVGNLAGDTQYF.